The 31 T cell receptor beta chains listed next were all sequenced from one sample in a study of blood T cell repertoires in COVID-19. Generated by immunoSEQ multiplex PCR, the TCRdb table keeps only in-frame clones and is missing some. The sample shows some 300,000 clones, roughly 91% of them seen only once. The sequencing sample was made of PBMCs or T cells enriched from blood (not recorded which). The receptors stem from a woman between 45 and 60 years old who had been exposed to COVID-19.

The CDR3 DNA reads TGTGCCAGCAGTTTTTCAGGCGGGAGCAATCAGCCCCAGCATTTT. Translated: CASSFSGGSNQPQHF. The chain links TRBV27 to TRBJ1-5; D is uncertain. The length of the CDR3 is 15 residues. V lost 3 bases, J lost 1 base, and 10 bases lay in between. Germline assignment: CDR1 MNHEY and CDR2 SMNVEV (reference sequence).

The chain recombines TRBV7-5 with TRBJ1-1; the table assigns TRBD1, which was not confirmed against the DNA. TRBV7-5 is a documented pseudogene. The CDR3 totals 17 residues. The CDR3, as DNA: TGTGCCAGAAGCTTAGAAAAAACAGGGGCTATTAGCACTGAAGCTTTCTTT. This sequence encodes CARSLEKTGAISTEAFF.

This chain connects TRBV6-1 to TRBJ2-2, with TRBD1 as a possible D gene (6 bases). V dropped 1 base and J dropped 7 bases, with 16 bases sitting between them. From germline, CDR1 is MNHNS and CDR2 SASEGT. There are 16 residues in the CDR3. CDR3 nucleotide sequence: TGTGCCAGCAGTGAAGGTTACAGGGTGGGGAGCGGGGAGCTGTTTTTT. It is translated as CASSEGYRVGSGELFF.

This clone occurred once. The rearrangement uses TRBV7-2 and TRBJ1-6; TRBD1 aligns across 7 bases. Germline CDR1 SGHTA, CDR2 FQGNSA. The CDR3 totals 17 residues. V was pared by 5 bases and J by 10 bases, with 17 bases of the junction left unmatched. CDR3 in amino acids: CASSRWGTDLGESPLHF. The CDR3 coding sequence is TGTGCCAGCAGCCGCTGGGGGACAGACCTCGGAGAATCACCCCTCCACTTT.

J is TRBJ2-1 and V is TRBV19; 16 bases fit TRBD2. The J segment lost 9 bases and the V segment lost 3 bases, leaving 11 bases of the junction unmatched. The CDR3 is 18 amino acids. Germline-derived CDR1 and CDR2 are LNHDA and SQIVND (reference sequence). In nucleotides, the CDR3 is TGTGCCAGTAGTATGTCTGGGACTAGCGGGGGGGCTTTGGGTGAGCAGTTCTTC. It is translated as CASSMSGTSGGALGEQFF.

This chain joins TRBV5-4 and TRBJ2-5; D not certain. Trimming cost V 5 bases and J 4 bases, with 12 bases left between them. The CDR3 spans 13 residues. Germline V lookup: CDR1 SGHNT, CDR2 YYREEE (reference sequence). CDR3 loop: CASRSRLGETQYF. CDR3 DNA: TGTGCCAGCAGATCGCGGTTGGGAGAGACCCAGTACTTC.

CDR3 protein: CASSMDRAYGYTF. The CDR3 DNA is TGTGCCAGCAGTATGGACAGGGCGTATGGCTACACCTTC. This chain joins TRBV27 and TRBJ1-2; 8 positions agree with TRBD1. The V gene end was trimmed by 5 bases and the J gene end by 5 bases; junction bases not matched to a gene: 4. The CDR3 runs 13 residues. Germline V gives CDR1 MNHEY, CDR2 SMNVEV (reference sequence).

For the CDR3, the DNA is TGTGCCTGGAGTGTCGCGGGGGCCGGGACAGGGTGGCACGGCTACACCTTC. Protein sequence: CAWSVAGAGTGWHGYTF. The chain employs TRBV30 and TRBJ1-2; 9 bases match TRBD1. The CDR3 is made up of 17 amino acids. V was pared by 0 bases and J by 8 bases, with 16 bases of the junction left unmatched. Per the germline V gene, CDR1 is GTSNPN and CDR2 is SVGIG (reference sequence).

A remark on this clone: The sample contains more than one DNA sequence encoding this CDR3. The chain combines TRBV28 with TRBJ1-2, with 8 bases that match TRBD1. Germline V gene lookup returns CDR1 MDHEN and CDR2 SYDVKM. The CDR3 has 13 amino acids. The J segment lost 7 bases and the V segment lost 6 bases, leaving 7 bases of the junction unmatched. CDR3 sequence: CASSPGQVGGYTF. CDR3 sequence (DNA): TGTGCCAGCAGCCCGGGACAGGTGGGTGGCTACACCTTC.

This clone came up once. V usage is TRBV9 and J usage is TRBJ2-7, with 8 bases identical to TRBD2. The CDR3 runs to 15 residues. Germline V lookup: CDR1 SGDLS, CDR2 YYNGEE. The V and J ends lost 0 bases and 7 bases, in that order; junction bases with no gene match: 9. The chain's CDR3 is CASSVEPGGALEQYF. The CDR3 nucleotides are TGTGCCAGCAGCGTAGAACCCGGGGGGGCGCTTGAGCAGTACTTC.

The table lists this clone with a count of one. This sequence joins TRBV5-1 and TRBJ2-1; 12 nucleotides line up with TRBD2. The germline gives CDR1 SGHRS, CDR2 YFSETQ. The CDR3 spans 15 residues. With V trimmed by 4 bases and J by 8 bases, 7 bases remained unmatched. Here the CDR3 DNA reads TGCGCCAGCAGCCAGGGACTAGCGGGTGCCCATGAGCAGTTCTTC. This translates into CASSQGLAGAHEQFF.

This sequence joins TRBV5-4 and TRBJ2-5, with TRBD1 matching over 7 bases. This CDR3 spans 12 amino acids. The junction had 3 bases not matched to a gene; V was cut back by 9 bases and J by 1 base. CDR1 is SGHNT, CDR2 YYREEE, per germline (reference sequence). The CDR3 region is CATRDSQETQYF. In DNA form, the CDR3 reads TGTGCCACCCGGGACAGCCAAGAGACCCAGTACTTC.

This rearrangement joins TRBV7-6 to TRBJ2-5, with 9 positions matching TRBD2. V lost 2 bases to trimming and J lost 7 bases; unmatched junction nucleotides: 2. The CDR3 is 13 amino acids. Germline CDR1 SGHVS, CDR2 FNYEAQ. The CDR3 coding sequence is TGTGCCAGCAGCTTAAATAGCGGGGGGACCCAGTACTTC. This sequence encodes CASSLNSGGTQYF.

This chain joins TRBV12-3 or TRBV12-4 and TRBJ1-5, with no clear D. The CDR3 spans 12 residues. V was cut by 6 bases and J by 9 bases, with 12 bases left in between. The CDR3 sequence: CASSQTRGPQHF. CDR3 DNA sequence: TGTGCCAGCAGCCAAACACGGGGGCCCCAGCATTTT.

This chain joins TRBV4-1 and TRBJ2-3; 7 nucleotides line up with TRBD2. Trimming at V came to 6 bases and at J to 6 bases, leaving 15 bases not matched to a gene. CDR1 is MGHRA, CDR2 YSYEKL, per germline. The CDR3 has 16 amino acids. CDR3 DNA sequence: TGCGCCAGCAGTCAGCCCCGGTGGGGGGAGGGGGATACGCAGTATTTT. Encoded protein: CASSQPRWGEGDTQYF.

V usage is TRBV7-9 and J usage is TRBJ2-5, with 9 nucleotides matching TRBD1. CDR1 is SEHNR, CDR2 FQNEAQ, per germline (reference sequence). V was pared by 3 bases and J by 2 bases, with 7 bases of the junction left unmatched. The CDR3 is 16 residues long. In nucleotides, the CDR3 is TGTGCCAGCAGCTTTCTGGGACAGGGAAGTCAAGAGACCCAGTACTTC. Translating it yields CASSFLGQGSQETQYF.

The chain links TRBV24-1 to TRBJ1-2, with a tentative D call TRBD1 (5 bases). The germline V and J ends were trimmed by 4 bases and 4 bases, with 18 bases remaining between them. Germline-derived CDR1 and CDR2 are KGHDR and SFDVKD. CDR3 length: 16 amino acids. The CDR3 DNA follows: TGTGCCACCAGTGACCCATCGACCACGGGACTCTATGGCTACACCTTC. Translation: CATSDPSTTGLYGYTF.

V is TRBV6-5 and J is TRBJ1-6; D may be TRBD1 (6 bases). V was shortened by 8 bases and J by 7 bases, with 18 bases between the two germline ends. Germline CDR1 is MNHEY and CDR2 is SVGAGI. The length of the CDR3 is 15 residues. The CDR3 sequence: CASSSVGGINSPLHF. Written as DNA, the CDR3 is TGTGCCAGCTCTAGTGTAGGGGGAATAAATTCACCCCTCCACTTT.

This chain uses TRBV29-1 with TRBJ2-2; D is perhaps TRBD1 (6 bases). Trimming took off 4 bases at V and 9 bases at J, with 12 bases between the two ends. Germline V lookup: CDR1 SQVTM, CDR2 ANQGSEA. The CDR3 spans 12 residues. The CDR3 region is CSVVPDRRELFF. CDR3 nucleotide sequence: TGCAGCGTTGTCCCCGACAGGAGGGAGCTGTTTTTT.

The rearrangement links TRBV5-1 to TRBJ2-1, with D possibly being TRBD2 (5 bases). The length of the CDR3 is 18 residues. Per germline, CDR1 SGHRS and CDR2 YFSETQ. Trimming shortened V by 0 bases and J by 1 base, and 17 bases separated the two germline ends. The CDR3 loop is CASSLVSAAGGSYNEQFF. The CDR3 region has the DNA TGCGCCAGCAGCTTGGTTTCGGCGGCGGGTGGTTCCTACAATGAGCAGTTCTTC.

The chain uses TRBV28 and TRBJ1-2; the match to TRBD1 covers 10 bases. This CDR3 region has 15 residues. In germline, CDR1 is MDHEN, CDR2 SYDVKM. Losses at the gene ends were 6 bases for V and 4 bases for J; bases not matched to a gene: 8. CDR3 in DNA: TGTGCCAGCAGCCTACCGGGACAGGGGACCTATGGCTACACCTTC. Encoded protein: CASSLPGQGTYGYTF.

This chain connects TRBV12-3 or TRBV12-4 to TRBJ2-1; D uncertain. The CDR3 is 12 amino acids. V lost 1 base and J 7 bases, leaving 5 bases between the germline ends. This CDR3 reads CASSLGPNEQFF. The CDR3 DNA reads TGTGCCAGCAGTTTAGGTCCAAATGAGCAGTTCTTC.

This clone was detected once. V and J are TRBV2 and TRBJ2-5, with 8 bases identical to TRBD2. V was clipped by 3 bases and J by 1 base; unmatched bases: 7. The CDR3 contains 16 residues. Germline-derived CDR1 and CDR2 are SNHLY and FYNNEI. CDR3 sequence (DNA): TGTGCCAGCAGTGATGGGGTTAGCGGGGTCCAAGAGACCCAGTACTTC. This sequence encodes CASSDGVSGVQETQYF.

V and J are TRBV6-4 and TRBJ2-3, with 7 bases aligning to TRBD1. The germline V gene encodes CDR1 MRHNA and CDR2 SNTAGT. The CDR3 contains 16 residues. Trimming took 4 bases from V and 0 from J; bases not matched to a gene: 7. The CDR3 coding sequence is TGTGCCAGCAGTGCCCTGGGGACAGTCAGCACAGATACGCAGTATTTT. The encoded protein is CASSALGTVSTDTQYF.

The rearrangement links TRBV27 to TRBJ2-3; no clear D gene. Trimming shortened V by 3 bases and J by 5 bases, and 12 bases separated the two germline ends. There are 14 residues in the CDR3. CDR1 MNHEY and CDR2 SMNVEV come from the germline V gene (reference sequence). CDR3 residues: CASSFEAVRDTQYF. CDR3 coding DNA: TGTGCCAGCAGTTTCGAGGCGGTCCGAGATACGCAGTATTTT.

The chain is built from TRBV18 and TRBJ1-2; tentative D call: TRBD1 (6 bases). The CDR3 loop spans 16 amino acids. V lost 3 bases and J lost 8, with 22 bases in between. Germline CDR1 and CDR2: KGHSH and LQKENI. CDR3 in DNA: TGTGCCAGCTCACCTACACTGGACAGCACGGGGTTGGGCTACACCTTC. Its translation is CASSPTLDSTGLGYTF. Supplemented by reference TRBV18 and TRBJ1-2, the full variable domain reads NAGVMQNPRHLVRRRGQEARLRCSPMKGHSHVYWYRQLPEEGLKFMVYLQKENIIDESGMPKERFSAEFPKEGPSILRIQQVVRGDSAAYFCASSPTLDSTGLGYTFGSGTRLTVV.

The rearrangement joins TRBV30 to TRBJ1-1; TRBD1 might be the D (6 bases). V was shortened by 2 bases and J by 5 bases, with 12 bases between the two germline ends. The CDR3 is 13 amino acids. Germline V gives CDR1 GTSNPN, CDR2 SVGIG (reference sequence). CDR3 DNA: TGTGCCTGGAGTCTCAGGGGCTATACTGAAGCTTTCTTT. Its translation is CAWSLRGYTEAFF.

V gene TRBV7-2 combines with J gene TRBJ2-4, with unresolved D. The CDR3 runs to 14 residues. CDR1 and CDR2 from the germline V gene are SGHTA and FQGNSA. Trimming removed 1 base at V and 8 bases at J, with 12 bases between. The CDR3 reads CASSLVPAADIQYF. The CDR3 region has the DNA TGTGCCAGCAGCTTAGTTCCCGCCGCAGACATTCAGTACTTC. Using reference TRBV7-2 and TRBJ2-4 for the parts outside the CDR3, the full variable domain is GAGVSQSPSNKVTEKGKDVELRCDPISGHTALYWYRQSLGQGLEFLIYFQGNSAPDKSGLPSDRFSAERTGGSVSTLTIQRTQQEDSAVYLCASSLVPAADIQYFGAGTRLSVL.

This sequence joins TRBV10-1 and TRBJ1-2; 9 bases line up with TRBD1. The CDR3 runs 14 residues. The J segment lost 8 bases and the V segment lost 7 bases, leaving 11 bases of the junction unmatched. Germline lookup yields CDR1 WNHNN and CDR2 SYGVQD (reference sequence). CDR3 amino acids: CASKIWTGAVGYTF. The CDR3 DNA reads TGCGCCAGCAAAATTTGGACAGGGGCCGTAGGCTACACCTTC.

This clone was counted between two and nine times. The chain links TRBV2 to TRBJ1-1; 8 bases match TRBD1. The CDR3 length is 15 residues. CDR1 and CDR2 (germline): SNHLY, FYNNEI. V shed 6 bases and J 1 base; nucleotides not matched to a gene: 7. The CDR3 loop is CASRLNRGGNTEAFF. As DNA, the CDR3 is TGTGCCAGCAGGCTGAACAGGGGGGGGAACACTGAAGCTTTCTTT.

This clone was seen a single time. The chain links TRBV5-4 to TRBJ2-3; TRBD2 aligns across 10 bases. The CDR3 has 16 amino acids. The junction had 9 bases not matched to a gene; V was cut back by 4 bases and J by 4 bases. The germline CDR1 and CDR2 sequences are SGHNT and YYREEE (reference sequence). The CDR3 region is CASSLLAGGVSDTQYF. CDR3 nucleotides: TGTGCCAGCAGCCTTTTAGCGGGGGGTGTCTCAGATACGCAGTATTTT.